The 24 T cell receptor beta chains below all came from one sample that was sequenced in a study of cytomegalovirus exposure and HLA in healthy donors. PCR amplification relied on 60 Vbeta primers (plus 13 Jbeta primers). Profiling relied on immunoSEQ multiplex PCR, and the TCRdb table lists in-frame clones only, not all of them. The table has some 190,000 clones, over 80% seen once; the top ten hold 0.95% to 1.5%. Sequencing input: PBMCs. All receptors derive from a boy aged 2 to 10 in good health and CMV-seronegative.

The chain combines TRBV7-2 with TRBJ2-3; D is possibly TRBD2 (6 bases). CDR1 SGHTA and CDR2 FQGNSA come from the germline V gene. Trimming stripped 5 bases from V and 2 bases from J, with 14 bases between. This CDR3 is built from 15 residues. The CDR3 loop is CASSGNGGYTDTQYF. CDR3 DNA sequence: TGTGCCAGCAGCGGCAACGGGGGATACACAGATACGCAGTATTTT.

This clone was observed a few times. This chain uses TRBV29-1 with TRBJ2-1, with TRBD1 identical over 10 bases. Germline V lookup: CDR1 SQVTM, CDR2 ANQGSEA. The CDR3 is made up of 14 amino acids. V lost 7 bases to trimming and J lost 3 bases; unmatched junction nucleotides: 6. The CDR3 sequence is CSAKGQGVYNEQFF. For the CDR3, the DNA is TGCAGCGCCAAAGGACAGGGGGTCTACAATGAGCAGTTCTTC.

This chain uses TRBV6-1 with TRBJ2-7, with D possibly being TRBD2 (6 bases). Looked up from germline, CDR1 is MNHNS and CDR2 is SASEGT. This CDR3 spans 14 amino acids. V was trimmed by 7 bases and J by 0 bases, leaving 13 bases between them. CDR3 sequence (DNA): TGTGCCAGCATGACTAGATCAAACTCCTACGAGCAGTACTTC. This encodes CASMTRSNSYEQYF.

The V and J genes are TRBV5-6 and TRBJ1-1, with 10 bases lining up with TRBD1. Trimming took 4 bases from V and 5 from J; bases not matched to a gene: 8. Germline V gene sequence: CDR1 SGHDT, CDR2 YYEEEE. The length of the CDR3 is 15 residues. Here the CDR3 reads CASSLEGQGSTEAFF. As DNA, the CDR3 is TGTGCCAGCAGCCTAGAGGGACAGGGGAGTACTGAAGCTTTCTTT.

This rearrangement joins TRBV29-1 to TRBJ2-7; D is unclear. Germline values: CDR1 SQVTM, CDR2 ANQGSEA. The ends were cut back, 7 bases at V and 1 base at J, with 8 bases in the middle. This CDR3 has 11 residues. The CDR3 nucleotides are TGCAGCGCTTCCAGGTCCTACGAGCAGTACGTC. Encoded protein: CSASRSYEQYV.

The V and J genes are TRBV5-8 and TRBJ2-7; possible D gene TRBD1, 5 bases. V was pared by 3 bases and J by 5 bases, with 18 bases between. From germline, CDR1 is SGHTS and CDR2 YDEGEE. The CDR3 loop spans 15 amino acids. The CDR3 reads CASSSALGPGNEQYV. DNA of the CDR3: TGTGCCAGCAGCTCAGCGTTGGGTCCAGGGAACGAGCAGTACGTC.

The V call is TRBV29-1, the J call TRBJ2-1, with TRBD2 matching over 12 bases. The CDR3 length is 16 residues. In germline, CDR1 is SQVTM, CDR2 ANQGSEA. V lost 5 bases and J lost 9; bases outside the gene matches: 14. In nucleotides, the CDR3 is TGCAGCGTTCAGACAGACACTAGCGGGAGGTATATTGAGCAGTTCTTC. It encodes CSVQTDTSGRYIEQFF.

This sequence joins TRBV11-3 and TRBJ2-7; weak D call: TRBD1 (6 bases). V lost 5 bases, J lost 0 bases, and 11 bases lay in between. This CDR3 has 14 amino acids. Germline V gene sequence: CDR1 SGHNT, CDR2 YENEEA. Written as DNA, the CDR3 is TGTGCCAGCAGCACAGGACAGAGCTCCTACGAGCAGTACTTC. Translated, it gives CASSTGQSSYEQYF.

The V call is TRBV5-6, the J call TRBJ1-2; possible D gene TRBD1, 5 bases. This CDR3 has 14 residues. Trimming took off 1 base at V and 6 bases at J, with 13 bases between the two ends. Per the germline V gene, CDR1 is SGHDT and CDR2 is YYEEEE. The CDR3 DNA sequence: TGTGCCAGCAGCTTGTCTATCCTAGGGGATGGCTACACCTTC. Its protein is CASSLSILGDGYTF. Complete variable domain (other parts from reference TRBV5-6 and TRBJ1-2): DAGVTQSPTHLIKTRGQQVTLRCSPKSGHDTVSWYQQALGQGPQFIFQYYEEEERQRGNFPDRFSGHQFPNYSSELNVNALLLGDSALYLCASSLSILGDGYTFGSGTRLTVV.

The CDR3 reads CASSIGTRGMNTGELFF. The DNA of the CDR3 is TGTGCCAGTAGTATAGGGACAAGGGGGATGAACACCGGGGAGCTGTTTTTT. The chain links TRBV19 to TRBJ2-2; a weak D match, TRBD1 (6 bases). The germline V gene has CDR1 LNHDA and CDR2 SQIVND (reference sequence). V was clipped by 1 base and J by 1 base, with 13 bases between them. This CDR3 is built from 17 residues.

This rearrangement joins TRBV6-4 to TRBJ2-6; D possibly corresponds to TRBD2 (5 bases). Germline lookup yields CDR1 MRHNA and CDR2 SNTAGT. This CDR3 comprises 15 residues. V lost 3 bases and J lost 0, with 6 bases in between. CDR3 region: CASSEGSSGANVLTF. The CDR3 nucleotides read TGTGCCAGCAGTGAGGGGAGCTCTGGGGCCAACGTCCTGACTTTC.

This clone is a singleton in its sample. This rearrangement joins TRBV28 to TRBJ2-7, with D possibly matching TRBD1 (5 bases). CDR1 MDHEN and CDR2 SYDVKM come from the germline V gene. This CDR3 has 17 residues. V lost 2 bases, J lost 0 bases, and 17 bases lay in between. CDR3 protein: CASSLTPRQPASYEQYF. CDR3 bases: TGTGCCAGCAGTTTAACTCCCCGACAGCCCGCCTCCTACGAGCAGTACTTC. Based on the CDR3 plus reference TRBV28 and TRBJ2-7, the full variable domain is DVKVTQSSRYLVKRTGEKVFLECVQDMDHENMFWYRQDPGLGLRLIYFSYDVKMKEKGDIPEGYSVSREKKERFSLILESASTNQTSMYLCASSLTPRQPASYEQYFGPGTRLTVT.

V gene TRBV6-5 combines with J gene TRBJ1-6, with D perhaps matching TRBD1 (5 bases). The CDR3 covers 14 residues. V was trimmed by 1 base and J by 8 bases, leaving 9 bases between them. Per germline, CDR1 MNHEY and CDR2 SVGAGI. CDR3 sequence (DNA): TGTGCCAGCAGTTACTACTCGGGGGATTCACCCCTCCACTTT. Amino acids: CASSYYSGDSPLHF.

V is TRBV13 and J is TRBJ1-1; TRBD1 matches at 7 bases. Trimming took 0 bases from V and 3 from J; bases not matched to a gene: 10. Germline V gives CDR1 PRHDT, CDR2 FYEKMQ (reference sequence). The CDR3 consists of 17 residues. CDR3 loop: CASSLGTERQGDTEAFF. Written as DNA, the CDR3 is TGTGCCAGCAGCTTAGGTACTGAGCGACAGGGTGACACTGAAGCTTTCTTT.

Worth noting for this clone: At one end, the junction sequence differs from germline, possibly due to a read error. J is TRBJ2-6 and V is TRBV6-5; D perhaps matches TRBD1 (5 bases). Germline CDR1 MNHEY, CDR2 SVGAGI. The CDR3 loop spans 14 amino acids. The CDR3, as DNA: TGTGCCAGCAAGCGCGTTTCTGGGGCCAACGGCCTGACTTTC. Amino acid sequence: CASKRVSGANGLTF.

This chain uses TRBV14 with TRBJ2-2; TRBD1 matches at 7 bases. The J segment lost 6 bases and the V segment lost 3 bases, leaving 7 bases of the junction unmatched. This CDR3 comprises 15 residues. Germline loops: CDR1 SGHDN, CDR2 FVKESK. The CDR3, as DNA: TGTGCCAGCAGCCATCAGAATCAGGGGGCCGGGGAGCTGTTTTTT. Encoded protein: CASSHQNQGAGELFF.

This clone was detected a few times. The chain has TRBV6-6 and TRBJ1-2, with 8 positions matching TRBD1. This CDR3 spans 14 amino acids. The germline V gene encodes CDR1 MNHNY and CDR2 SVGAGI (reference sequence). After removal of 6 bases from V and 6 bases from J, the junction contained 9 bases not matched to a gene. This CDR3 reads CASRELGDRNGYTF. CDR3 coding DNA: TGTGCCAGCAGGGAACTAGGGGACAGGAATGGCTACACCTTC.

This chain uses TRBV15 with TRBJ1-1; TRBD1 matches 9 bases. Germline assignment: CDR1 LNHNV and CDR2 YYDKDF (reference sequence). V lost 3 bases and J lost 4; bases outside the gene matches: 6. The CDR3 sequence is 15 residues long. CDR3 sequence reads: CATSSRQGEGTEAFF. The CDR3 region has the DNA TGTGCCACCAGCAGTAGACAGGGGGAGGGCACTGAAGCTTTCTTT.

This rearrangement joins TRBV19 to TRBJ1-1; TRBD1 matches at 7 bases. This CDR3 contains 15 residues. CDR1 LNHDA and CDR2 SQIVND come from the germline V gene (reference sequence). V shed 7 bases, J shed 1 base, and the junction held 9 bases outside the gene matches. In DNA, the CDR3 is TGTGCCAGTACCACCTTCCGGACAGGGAACACTGAAGCTTTCTTT. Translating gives CASTTFRTGNTEAFF.

The CDR3 reads CASSQDVDRDYGYTF. CDR3 in DNA: TGCGCCAGCAGCCAAGATGTGGACAGGGACTATGGCTACACCTTC. The V gene is TRBV4-3, the J gene TRBJ1-2; 8 nucleotides align to TRBD1. The V gene end was trimmed by 0 bases and the J gene end by 3 bases; junction bases not matched to a gene: 3. The germline CDR1 and CDR2 sequences are LGHNA and YSLEER. The CDR3 is 15 amino acids.

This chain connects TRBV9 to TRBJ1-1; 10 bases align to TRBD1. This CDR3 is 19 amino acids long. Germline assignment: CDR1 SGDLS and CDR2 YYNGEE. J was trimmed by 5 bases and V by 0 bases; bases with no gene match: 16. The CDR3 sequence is CASSVDGTGETWLGTEAFF. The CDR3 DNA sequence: TGTGCCAGCAGCGTAGACGGGACAGGGGAAACATGGCTGGGAACTGAAGCTTTCTTT. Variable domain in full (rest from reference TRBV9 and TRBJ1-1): DSGVTQTPKHLITATGQRVTLRCSPRSGDLSVYWYQQSLDQGLQFLIQYYNGEERAKGNILERFSAQQFPDLHSELNLSSLELGDSALYFCASSVDGTGETWLGTEAFFGQGTRLTVV.

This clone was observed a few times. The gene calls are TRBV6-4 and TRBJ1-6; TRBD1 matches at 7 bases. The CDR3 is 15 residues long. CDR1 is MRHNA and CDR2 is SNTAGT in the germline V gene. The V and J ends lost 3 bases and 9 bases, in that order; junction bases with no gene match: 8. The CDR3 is CASSENRGNASPLHF. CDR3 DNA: TGTGCCAGCAGTGAAAACAGGGGAAATGCTTCACCCCTCCACTTT.

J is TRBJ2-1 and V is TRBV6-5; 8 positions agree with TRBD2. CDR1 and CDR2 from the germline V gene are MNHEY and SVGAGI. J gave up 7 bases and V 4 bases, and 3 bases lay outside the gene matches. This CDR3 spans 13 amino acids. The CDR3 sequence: CASSSSGRNEQFF. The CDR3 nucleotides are TGTGCCAGCAGTTCCAGCGGGAGAAATGAGCAGTTCTTC.

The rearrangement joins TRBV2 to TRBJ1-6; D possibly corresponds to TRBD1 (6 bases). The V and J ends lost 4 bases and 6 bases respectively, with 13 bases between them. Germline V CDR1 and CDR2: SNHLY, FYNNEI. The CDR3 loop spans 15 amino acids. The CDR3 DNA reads TGTGCCAGCAGTGGAGGTGGCAGGGGTAATTCACCCCTCCACTTT. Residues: CASSGGGRGNSPLHF.